This T cell receptor (beta chain) comes out of a study of regulatory T cells in long-lasting Graves disease. To make TCR beta libraries, researchers used iRepertoire HTBI primers and Arm-PCR of CDR3 regions. MiXCR, run by TCRdb on the multiplex PCR reads, gives a single entry per CDR3 protein. The table lists more than 350,000 distinct CDR3 sequences, just under 15% of them singletons. As for time point: newly diagnosed GD, antithyroid drugs for less than 3 months. The TCR library was made from RNA that had been extracted from PBMCs in TRIzol. American Thyroid Association guidelines were used to diagnose Graves' disease. This clonotype has at least ten counts. The CDR3 extends over 17 amino acids. In germline, CDR1 is ENHRY, CDR2 SYGVKD. The ends lost 7 bases at V and 2 bases at J; junction bases unmatched: 10. This sample also belongs to another study, concerning T cells in Graves' hyperthyroidism and ophthalmopathy.

The TCR comes from a young woman with Graves disease. The sample was peripheral blood mononuclear cells (PBMCs), taken at new diagnosis, from a patient treated with antithyroid drugs. The rearrangement uses TRBV10-3 and TRBJ2-6; 8 nucleotides align to TRBD2. The CDR3 sequence: CAITNTGGSAGANVLTF. DNA of the CDR3: TGTGCCATCACCAACACGGGAGGGTCGGCTGGGGCCAACGTCCTGACTTTC.